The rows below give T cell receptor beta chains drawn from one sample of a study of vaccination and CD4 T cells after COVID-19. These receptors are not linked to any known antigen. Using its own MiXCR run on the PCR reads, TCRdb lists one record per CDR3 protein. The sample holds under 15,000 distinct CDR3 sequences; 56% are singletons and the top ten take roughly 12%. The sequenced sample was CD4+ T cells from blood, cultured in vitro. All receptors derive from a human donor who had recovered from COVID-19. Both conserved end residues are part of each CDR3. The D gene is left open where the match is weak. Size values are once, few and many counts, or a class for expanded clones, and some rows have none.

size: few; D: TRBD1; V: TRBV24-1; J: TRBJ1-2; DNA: TGTGCCACCAGTGATCCCGGGACAGGGACATATGGCTACACCTTC; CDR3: CATSDPGTGTYGYTF
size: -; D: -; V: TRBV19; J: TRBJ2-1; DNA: TGTGCCAGTAGCCCCCGGACTCCAAATGAGCAGTTCTTC; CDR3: CASSPRTPNEQFF
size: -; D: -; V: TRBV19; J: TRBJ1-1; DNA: TGTGCCAGTAGTCCCTCGGGGGCGAGTACTGAAGCTTTCTTT; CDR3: CASSPSGASTEAFF
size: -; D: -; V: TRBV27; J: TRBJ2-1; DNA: TGTGCCAGCAGCCGGCGCAGAGGGATCTACAATGAGCAGTTCTTC; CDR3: CASSRRRGIYNEQFF
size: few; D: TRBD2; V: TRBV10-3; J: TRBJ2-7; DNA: TGTGCCATCAGTGAGAGGACTAGCGGGAGCAAAGGCGAGCAGTACTTC; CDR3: CAISERTSGSKGEQYF
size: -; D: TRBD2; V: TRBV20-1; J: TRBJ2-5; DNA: TGCAGTGCTGGACTAGTGGAGACCCAGTACTTC; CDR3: CSAGLVETQYF
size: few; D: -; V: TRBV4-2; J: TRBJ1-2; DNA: TGTGCCAGCAGCCAAGTAGTCCAGGGAAATGGATATGGCTACACCTTC; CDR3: CASSQVVQGNGYGYTF
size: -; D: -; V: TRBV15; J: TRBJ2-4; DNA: TGTGCCACCAGCAGAGAGGTGAACATTCAGTACTTC; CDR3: CATSREVNIQYF
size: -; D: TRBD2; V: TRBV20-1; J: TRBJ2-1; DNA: TGCAGTGCTAGAGCACTAAGAGGAAGCGGGAGGACGGATGAGCAGTTCTTC; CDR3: CSARALRGSGRTDEQFF
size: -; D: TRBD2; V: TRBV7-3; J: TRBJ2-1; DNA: TGTGCCAGCAGCCCGACTAGCGGGGAGGCCAATGAGCAGTTCTTC; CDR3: CASSPTSGEANEQFF
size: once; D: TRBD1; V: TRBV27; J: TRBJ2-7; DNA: TGTGCCAGCAGTTTATCTCGTCTTCGAATCCGGGACAGGGCCCACGAGCAGTACTTC; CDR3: CASSLSRLRIRDRAHEQYF
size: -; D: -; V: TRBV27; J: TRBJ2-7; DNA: TGTGCCAGCAGTTTGAGACAGCGTTACGAGCAGTACTTC; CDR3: CASSLRQRYEQYF
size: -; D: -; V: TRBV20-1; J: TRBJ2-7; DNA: TGCAGTGCTAGAGATGTATCAAAGCCCTACGAGCAGTACTTC; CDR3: CSARDVSKPYEQYF
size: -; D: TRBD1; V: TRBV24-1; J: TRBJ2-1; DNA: TGTGCCACCAGTGATCCGGACAGGGGGACCTACAATGAGCAGTTCTTC; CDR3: CATSDPDRGTYNEQFF
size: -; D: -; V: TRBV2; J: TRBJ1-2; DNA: TGTGCCAGCAGTGAACAGGGGACCTATGGCTACACCTTC; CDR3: CASSEQGTYGYTF
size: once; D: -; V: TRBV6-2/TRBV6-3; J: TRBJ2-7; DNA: TGTGCCAGCAGTTACTTGGCAGGTTCCTTTTACGAGCAGTACTTC; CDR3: CASSYLAGSFYEQYF
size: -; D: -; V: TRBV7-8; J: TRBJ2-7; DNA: TGTGCCAGCAGCTTAGCATGGGGCGGATCCGAGCAGTACTTC; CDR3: CASSLAWGGSEQYF
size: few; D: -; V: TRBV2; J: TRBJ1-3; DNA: TGTGCCAGCAGTGAAACCCCGCAGCCGTGGGGGAACACCATATATTTT; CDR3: CASSETPQPWGNTIYF
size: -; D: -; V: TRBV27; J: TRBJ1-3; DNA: TGTGCCAGCAGACAGTCCGGGGGAAACACCATATATTTT; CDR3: CASRQSGGNTIYF
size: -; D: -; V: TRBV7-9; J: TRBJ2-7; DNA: TGTGCCAGCAGCCCCGGGAATTTGATTTTACGGGGGCAGTACTTC; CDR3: CASSPGNLILRGQYF
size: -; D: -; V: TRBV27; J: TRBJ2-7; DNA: TGTGCCAGCAGTTCGGCTCGACAGAGACCCTACGAGCAGTACTTC; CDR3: CASSSARQRPYEQYF
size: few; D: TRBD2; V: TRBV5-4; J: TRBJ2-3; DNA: TGTGCCAGCAGCCTCGCTAGCGGTTTTACAGATACGCAGTATTTT; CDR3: CASSLASGFTDTQYF
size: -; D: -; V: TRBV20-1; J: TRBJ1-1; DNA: TGCAGAACTCTCGGCGGAACGATGAACACTGAAGCTTTCTTT; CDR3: CRTLGGTMNTEAFF
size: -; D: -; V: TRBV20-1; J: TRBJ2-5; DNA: TGCAGTGCTTGGGACTTTCAAGAGACCCAGTACTTC; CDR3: CSAWDFQETQYF
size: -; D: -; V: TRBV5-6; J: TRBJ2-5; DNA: TGTGCCAGCAGCTTGGGCCGGACCCGGGGTCGCCAAGAGACCCAGTACTTC; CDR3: CASSLGRTRGRQETQYF
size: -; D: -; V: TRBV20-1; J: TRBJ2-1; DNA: TGCAGTGCTCCTAAGAACGTAAGGGGTGAGCAGTTCTTC; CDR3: CSAPKNVRGEQFF
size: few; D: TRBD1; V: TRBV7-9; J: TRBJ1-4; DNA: TGTGCCACCTCCGGGACAGGGGAAGAAAAACTGTTTTTT; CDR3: CATSGTGEEKLFF
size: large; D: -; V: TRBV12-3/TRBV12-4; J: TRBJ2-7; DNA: TGTGCCAGCAGTTTGTGGGCCTACGAGCAGTACTTC; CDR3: CASSLWAYEQYF
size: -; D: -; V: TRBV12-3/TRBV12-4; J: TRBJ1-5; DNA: TGTGCCAGCAACCCGACATTTAGCAATCAGCCCCAGCATTTT; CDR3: CASNPTFSNQPQHF
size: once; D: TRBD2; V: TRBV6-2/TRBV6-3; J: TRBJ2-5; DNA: TGTGCCAGCGAACTAGCGGGAGGGCCCAAGGAGACCCAGTACTTC; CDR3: CASELAGGPKETQYF
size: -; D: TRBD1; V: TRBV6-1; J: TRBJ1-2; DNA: TGTGCCAGCAGTGAGGGGACAGACCGTACCTATGGCTACACCTTC; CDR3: CASSEGTDRTYGYTF
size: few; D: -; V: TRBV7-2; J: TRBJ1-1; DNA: TGTGCCAGCAGCTTAAACAGGTTGGACACTGAAGCTTTCTTT; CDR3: CASSLNRLDTEAFF
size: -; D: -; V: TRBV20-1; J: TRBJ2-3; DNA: TGCAGTGCTAGAGGGGGGTTCACTAGCACAGATACGCAGTATTTT; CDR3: CSARGGFTSTDTQYF
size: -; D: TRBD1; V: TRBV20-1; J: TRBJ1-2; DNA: TGCAGTGCTAGAGCCTTGACCGGGACAGGGAACTATGGCTACACCTTC; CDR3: CSARALTGTGNYGYTF
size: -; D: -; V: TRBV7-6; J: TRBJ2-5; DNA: TGTGCCAGCAGCTTAGTTTGGGGGGCGACACCCAAGCGAGAGACCCAGTACTTC; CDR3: CASSLVWGATPKRETQYF
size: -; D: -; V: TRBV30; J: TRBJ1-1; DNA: TGTGCCTGGGGGAGGGGGGGCACTGAAGCTTTCTTT; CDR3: CAWGRGGTEAFF
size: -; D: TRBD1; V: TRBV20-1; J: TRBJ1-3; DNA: TGCAGTGCCGCCGGGACAGGGTTTGGAAACACCATATATTTT; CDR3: CSAAGTGFGNTIYF
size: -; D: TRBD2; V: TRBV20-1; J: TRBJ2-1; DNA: TGCAGTGCTAGAGCCTCCGCGGGAGGGCGGGAAACCTCCTACAATGAGCAGTTCTTC; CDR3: CSARASAGGRETSYNEQFF
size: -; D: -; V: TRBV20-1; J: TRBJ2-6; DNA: TGCAGTGCCAATAAAGGGACGGGGGCCAACGTCCTGACTTTC; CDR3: CSANKGTGANVLTF
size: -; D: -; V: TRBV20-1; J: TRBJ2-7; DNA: TGCAGTGCTAGGTCCCCGGACCTGACCTACGAGCAGTACTTC; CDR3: CSARSPDLTYEQYF
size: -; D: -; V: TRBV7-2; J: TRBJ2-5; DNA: TGTGCCAGCAGCGCCCGACTGCGGGGGACCCAGTACTTC; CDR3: CASSARLRGTQYF
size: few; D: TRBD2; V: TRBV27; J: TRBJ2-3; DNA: TGTGCCAGCAGTTCCGGGACTAGCGGTGATACGCAGTATTTT; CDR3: CASSSGTSGDTQYF
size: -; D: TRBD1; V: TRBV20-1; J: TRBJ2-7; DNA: TGCAGTGCTGCTGACAGGGAACCCTACGAGCAGTACTTC; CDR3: CSAADREPYEQYF
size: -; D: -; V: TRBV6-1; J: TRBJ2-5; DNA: TGTGCCAGCAGCCGCCGGGAGACCCAGTACTTC; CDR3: CASSRRETQYF